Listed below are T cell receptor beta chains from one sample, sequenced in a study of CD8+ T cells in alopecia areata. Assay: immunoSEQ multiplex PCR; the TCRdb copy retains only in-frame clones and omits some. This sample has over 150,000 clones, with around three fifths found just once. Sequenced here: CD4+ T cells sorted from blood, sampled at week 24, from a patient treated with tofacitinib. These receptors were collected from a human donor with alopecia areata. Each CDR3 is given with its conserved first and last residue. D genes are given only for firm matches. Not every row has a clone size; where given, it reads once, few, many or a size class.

CDR3: CASGLDGGSEKLFF
DNA: TGCGCCAGCGGCCTGGACGGGGGATCTGAAAAACTGTTTTTT
size: NA
J: TRBJ1-4
V: TRBV5-1
D: NA

CDR3: CSVGGSGSRNTEAFF
DNA: TGCAGCGTTGGAGGATCAGGATCTCGGAACACTGAAGCTTTCTTT
size: NA
J: TRBJ1-1
V: TRBV29-1
D: NA

CDR3: CASSAGTSGGYHEQYF
DNA: TGTGCCAGCAGCGCCGGGACTAGCGGGGGGTACCACGAGCAGTACTTC
size: NA
J: TRBJ2-7
V: TRBV9
D: TRBD2

CDR3: CAWSVGRYTEAFF
DNA: TGTGCCTGGAGTGTAGGACGGTACACTGAAGCTTTCTTT
size: NA
J: TRBJ1-1
V: TRBV30
D: NA

CDR3: CASSWDGYEQYF
DNA: TGTGCCAGCAGTTGGGACGGCTACGAGCAGTACTTC
size: NA
J: TRBJ2-7
V: TRBV7-6
D: NA

CDR3: CSVEDWGAVHF
DNA: TGCAGCGTTGAGGACTGGGGTGCGGTCCACTTT
size: few
J: TRBJ1-6
V: TRBV29-1
D: NA

CDR3: CASSPSGTEAFF
DNA: TGTGCCAGCTCACCCTCAGGCACTGAAGCTTTCTTT
size: many
J: TRBJ1-1
V: TRBV18
D: NA

CDR3: CASSSLAGGNTDTQYF
DNA: TGTGCCAGCAGTTCCCTAGCGGGGGGAAACACAGATACGCAGTATTTT
size: NA
J: TRBJ2-3
V: TRBV7-2
D: TRBD2

CDR3: CASRDRQPPSNEQYF
DNA: TGTGCCAGCAGAGATCGACAGCCCCCCTCGAACGAGCAGTACTTC
size: once
J: TRBJ2-7
V: TRBV2
D: NA

CDR3: CASSLVDTEAFF
DNA: TGTGCCAGCAGCTTGGTTGACACTGAAGCTTTCTTT
size: once
J: TRBJ1-1
V: TRBV5-6
D: NA

CDR3: CSVEDIDRVANYGYTF
DNA: TGCAGCGTTGAAGATATAGACAGGGTAGCTAACTATGGCTACACCTTC
size: NA
J: TRBJ1-2
V: TRBV29-1
D: TRBD1

CDR3: CASSPDGRARTQYF
DNA: TGTGCCAGCAGTCCGGACGGGCGGGCGAGGACCCAGTACTTC
size: NA
J: TRBJ2-5
V: TRBV6-5
D: NA

CDR3: CASSGAMNTEAFF
DNA: TGTGCCAGCAGCGGGGCAATGAACACTGAAGCTTTCTTT
size: NA
J: TRBJ1-1
V: TRBV6-1
D: NA

CDR3: CASSHDGQTVETQYF
DNA: TGCGCCAGCAGCCATGACGGACAGACGGTAGAGACCCAGTACTTC
size: NA
J: TRBJ2-5
V: TRBV4-1
D: NA

CDR3: CASSDLAGNSQETQYF
DNA: TGTGCCAGCAGTGATCTAGCGGGGAACTCCCAAGAGACCCAGTACTTC
size: NA
J: TRBJ2-5
V: TRBV2
D: TRBD2

CDR3: CASSLDRASYGYTF
DNA: TGTGCCAGCAGTTTGGACAGGGCTTCCTATGGCTACACCTTC
size: NA
J: TRBJ1-2
V: TRBV6-5
D: TRBD1

CDR3: CASSATDTQYF
DNA: TGTGCCAGCTCAGCCACAGATACGCAGTATTTT
size: once
J: TRBJ2-3
V: TRBV18
D: NA

CDR3: CSDYRDRVPGELFF
DNA: TGCAGCGATTACCGGGACAGGGTCCCCGGGGAGCTGTTTTTT
size: NA
J: TRBJ2-2
V: TRBV29-1
D: TRBD1

CDR3: CARGLAGNLTF
DNA: TGTGCCAGGGGACTGGCCGGGAACCTGACTTTC
size: few
J: TRBJ2-6
V: TRBV2
D: NA

CDR3: CASSGPPGYEQYF
DNA: TGTGCCAGCAGTGGGCCCCCAGGTTACGAGCAGTACTTC
size: NA
J: TRBJ2-7
V: TRBV2
D: NA

CDR3: CASSDTQWNPEAFF
DNA: TGTGCCAGCAGTGACACCCAGTGGAATCCTGAAGCTTTCTTT
size: NA
J: TRBJ1-1
V: TRBV25-1
D: NA

CDR3: CAISESGKRETQYF
DNA: TGTGCCATCAGTGAGTCTGGTAAACGGGAGACCCAGTACTTC
size: NA
J: TRBJ2-5
V: TRBV10-3
D: NA

CDR3: CAWRASGGTGSYGYTF
DNA: TGTGCCTGGAGAGCTTCCGGTGGGACAGGGAGCTATGGCTACACCTTC
size: few
J: TRBJ1-2
V: TRBV30
D: TRBD1

CDR3: CSARRGGELFF
DNA: TGCAGCGCAAGAAGAGGTGGGGAGCTGTTTTTT
size: few
J: TRBJ2-2
V: TRBV29-1
D: NA

CDR3: CSVGGRTADTQYF
DNA: TGCAGCGTTGGTGGGCGGACGGCGGATACGCAGTATTTT
size: NA
J: TRBJ2-3
V: TRBV29-1
D: NA

CDR3: CASSLDGQGEGAPLHF
DNA: TGCGCCAGCAGCCTGGACGGACAGGGTGAAGGGGCACCCCTCCACTTT
size: few
J: TRBJ1-6
V: TRBV5-1
D: TRBD1

CDR3: CASSERLMGSSYEQYF
DNA: TGTGCCAGCAGCGAGAGATTAATGGGGAGCTCCTACGAGCAGTACTTC
size: NA
J: TRBJ2-7
V: TRBV9
D: NA

CDR3: CASSPRSGGPDTQYF
DNA: TGTGCCAGCTCACCGCGCTCGGGGGGGCCGGATACGCAGTATTTT
size: NA
J: TRBJ2-3
V: TRBV18
D: TRBD2

CDR3: CATQSGGPYGYTF
DNA: TGTGCCACCCAGTCCGGGGGGCCCTATGGCTACACCTTC
size: NA
J: TRBJ1-2
V: TRBV28
D: NA

CDR3: CASSSRTTSSGELFF
DNA: TGTGCCAGTAGTTCCCGGACTACCAGCTCCGGGGAGCTGTTTTTT
size: few
J: TRBJ2-2
V: TRBV19
D: NA

CDR3: CATSRGIETQYF
DNA: TGTGCCACCAGCAGAGGTATAGAGACCCAGTACTTC
size: NA
J: TRBJ2-5
V: TRBV15
D: NA

CDR3: CASSQDRGGAQPQHF
DNA: TGTGCCAGCAGCCAAGATAGGGGAGGGGCACAGCCCCAGCATTTT
size: NA
J: TRBJ1-5
V: TRBV4-2
D: NA

CDR3: CSAPRALQQFF
DNA: TGCAGCGCCCCGCGCGCCCTACAGCAGTTCTTC
size: NA
J: TRBJ2-1
V: TRBV20-1
D: NA

CDR3: CATSRDGTAAFF
DNA: TGTGCCACCAGCAGAGATGGGACGGCAGCTTTCTTT
size: NA
J: TRBJ1-1
V: TRBV15
D: NA

CDR3: CASSLVLAATGELFF
DNA: TGTGCCAGCAGCTTAGTCTTAGCTGCGACCGGGGAGCTGTTTTTT
size: once
J: TRBJ2-2
V: TRBV11-2
D: NA

CDR3: CASSPPGGAGNGYTF
DNA: TGTGCCAGCAGTCCACCGGGAGGCGCCGGCAATGGCTACACCTTC
size: NA
J: TRBJ1-2
V: TRBV11-2
D: NA

CDR3: CATSTRGAGSGNTIYF
DNA: TGTGCCACCAGCACGAGGGGCGCGGGCTCTGGAAACACCATATATTTT
size: few
J: TRBJ1-3
V: TRBV15
D: NA